These 26 T cell receptor beta chains share one sample of origin, sequenced in a study of blood T cell repertoires in COVID-19. The repertoire was sequenced with immunoSEQ multiplex PCR; TCRdb's copy has only in-frame clones and lacks some. The sample carries about 410,000 clones, approximately 89% recorded once. The sequencing sample was made of peripheral blood. These receptors originate from a woman aged 40 to 50 with COVID-19, enrolled during active disease.

V usage is TRBV5-5 and J usage is TRBJ2-7; D is unclear. This CDR3 spans 12 amino acids. The germline gives CDR1 SGHKS, CDR2 YYEKEE (reference sequence). Between the trimmed V and J ends, which lost 4 bases and 0 bases, there was a span of 5 bases. CDR3 DNA sequence: TGTGCCAGCAGCCACAGCTCCTACGAGCAGTACTTC. This translates into CASSHSSYEQYF.

This clone was seen once. CDR3 sequence: CASSSTGAGSSYEQYF. CDR3 nucleotide sequence: TGCGCCAGCAGCTCGACCGGAGCGGGGAGCTCCTACGAGCAGTACTTC. The chain links TRBV5-1 to TRBJ2-7, with 7 bases fitting TRBD2. Germline V gene lookup returns CDR1 SGHRS and CDR2 YFSETQ. The V and J ends lost 3 bases and 0 bases, in that order; junction bases with no gene match: 9. CDR3 length: 16 residues.

The rearrangement uses TRBV4-3 and TRBJ2-1, with 7 bases matching TRBD2. V lost 1 base and J lost 10; bases outside the gene matches: 1. The CDR3 length is 12 residues. CDR1 is LGHNA, CDR2 YSLEER, per germline. This CDR3 reads CASSQVGREQFF. The DNA for the CDR3 is TGCGCCAGCAGCCAAGTCGGGAGGGAGCAGTTCTTC.

The chain links TRBV12-5 to TRBJ1-2; 8 bases fit TRBD1. Unmatched junction bases numbered 16, after V lost 5 bases and J lost 5 bases. The CDR3 is made up of 17 amino acids. Germline CDR1 reads LGHNT; CDR2 reads FRNRAP. DNA of the CDR3: TGTGCTAGTGGTCCGCCCCAGACAGGGGCCAGAGGATATGGCTACACCTTC. This gives the protein CASGPPQTGARGYGYTF.

The chain's CDR3 is CSVRLWGAGELFF. The CDR3 nucleotides read TGCAGCGTTCGCCTATGGGGAGCCGGGGAGCTGTTTTTT. The chain combines TRBV29-1 with TRBJ2-2, with D possibly being TRBD2 (5 bases). The CDR3 has 13 residues. Trimming took 5 bases from V and 6 from J, leaving 13 bases between them. Germline CDR1 is SQVTM and CDR2 is ANQGSEA.

The chain has TRBV30 and TRBJ1-6; 8 positions agree with TRBD1. This CDR3 has 14 residues. Per germline, CDR1 GTSNPN and CDR2 SVGIG (reference sequence). The ends lost 3 bases at V and 6 bases at J; junction bases unmatched: 4. CDR3 amino acids: CAWSGTGPNSPLHF. The CDR3, as DNA: TGTGCCTGGAGCGGGACAGGCCCTAATTCACCCCTCCACTTT.

V and J are TRBV4-3 and TRBJ1-2; TRBD1 might be the D (5 bases). The germline CDR1 and CDR2 sequences are LGHNA and YSLEER. The CDR3 is 15 residues long. V lost 0 bases and J 2 bases, leaving 10 bases between the germline ends. The CDR3 DNA reads TGCGCCAGCAGCCAAGAACCAGGGTCGAACTATGGCTACACCTTC. Its translation: CASSQEPGSNYGYTF.

This chain connects TRBV7-8 to TRBJ2-3; 8 nucleotides agree with TRBD2. The CDR3 is 16 amino acids. Germline-derived CDR1 and CDR2 are SGHVS and FQNEAQ. Trimming removed 2 bases from V and 4 bases from J; junction bases left unmatched: 8. CDR3 sequence (DNA): TGTGCCAGCAGCTTACTCTCGCGGGGGGTTGCAGATACGCAGTATTTT. Its translation is CASSLLSRGVADTQYF.

This clone was seen a single time. This chain links TRBV7-6 with TRBJ1-6; 7 bases are shared with TRBD1. CDR1 is SGHVS and CDR2 is FNYEAQ in the germline V gene. The CDR3 is 15 residues long. V lost 1 base to trimming and J lost 6 bases; unmatched junction nucleotides: 3. The CDR3 region has the DNA TGTGCCAGCAGCTTAGGACAGGGAAGTAATTCACCCCTCCACTTT. This encodes CASSLGQGSNSPLHF.

The chain is built from TRBV5-1 and TRBJ2-2; D is perhaps TRBD2 (5 bases). Germline CDR1 is SGHRS and CDR2 is YFSETQ. The CDR3 totals 14 residues. Trimming pared 4 bases from V and 6 bases from J, leaving 13 bases between. The CDR3: CASSPVVGAGELFF. As DNA, the CDR3 is TGCGCCAGCAGCCCGGTCGTCGGGGCCGGGGAGCTGTTTTTT.

This clone occurred a few times. This chain uses TRBV11-2 with TRBJ1-1; 7 bases align to TRBD1. The CDR3 consists of 14 residues. Germline lookup yields CDR1 SGHAT and CDR2 FQNNGV. V lost 5 bases and J lost 5; bases outside the gene matches: 8. The CDR3 sequence: CASSPDRVGTEAFF. The CDR3 bases are TGTGCCAGCAGCCCCGACAGGGTTGGGACTGAAGCTTTCTTT.

The chain has TRBV19 and TRBJ2-7, with 8 bases lining up with TRBD1. The CDR3 is 14 residues long. The germline V gene encodes CDR1 LNHDA and CDR2 SQIVND (reference sequence). After removal of 3 bases from V and 4 bases from J, the junction contained 5 bases not matched to a gene. The CDR3 DNA reads as TGTGCCAGTAGTATCCCGGGACAGGTATACGAGCAGTACTTC. Protein sequence: CASSIPGQVYEQYF.

CDR3 in amino acids: CASSKTPARTGGNYGYTF. CDR3 DNA sequence: TGTGCCAGCAGCAAAACCCCCGCCCGGACAGGGGGGAACTATGGCTACACCTTC. The chain carries TRBV28 and TRBJ1-2, with TRBD1 matching 10 bases. The CDR3 has 18 residues. Germline V gives CDR1 MDHEN, CDR2 SYDVKM. V lost 6 bases, J lost 2 bases, and 15 bases stayed unmatched.

The V and J genes are TRBV7-9 and TRBJ2-7, with 7 bases identical to TRBD2. The CDR3 extends over 13 amino acids. The germline gives CDR1 SEHNR, CDR2 FQNEAQ (reference sequence). The V gene end was trimmed by 1 base and the J gene end by 8 bases; junction bases not matched to a gene: 5. CDR3 sequence: CASSLEGGSKQYF. As DNA, the CDR3 is TGTGCCAGCAGCTTAGAGGGAGGGAGTAAGCAGTACTTC.

The chain links TRBV10-3 to TRBJ2-1; TRBD1 matches at 7 bases. J was trimmed by 3 bases and V by 5 bases; bases with no gene match: 4. The CDR3 loop spans 14 amino acids. CDR1 is ENHRY and CDR2 is SYGVKD in the germline V gene. This chain's CDR3 is CAISPRQGYNEQFF. In DNA form, the CDR3 reads TGTGCCATCAGTCCCCGACAGGGCTACAATGAGCAGTTCTTC.

This clone occurred once. The chain carries TRBV5-1 and TRBJ2-7; D perhaps matches TRBD1 (5 bases). The V gene's germline CDR1 is SGHRS and CDR2 YFSETQ. This CDR3 is 12 amino acids long. V was cut by 5 bases and J by 5 bases, with 11 bases left in between. In DNA, the CDR3 is TGCGCCAGCAGTCCCGACAGCCACGAGCAGTACTTC. Translation gives CASSPDSHEQYF.

The chain recombines TRBV5-1 with TRBJ1-5, with TRBD1 matching over 7 bases. The CDR3 sequence is 15 residues long. After removal of 4 bases from V and 0 bases from J, the junction contained 4 bases not matched to a gene. The germline V gene has CDR1 SGHRS and CDR2 YFSETQ. The CDR3 loop reads CASSIGTDSNQPQHF. CDR3 coding DNA: TGCGCCAGCAGCATTGGGACAGATAGCAATCAGCCCCAGCATTTT.

The CDR3 nucleotides are TGTGCCAGCAGCTCCATCTCGAGCCCTCTCTCCTATGGCTACACCTTC. Translation gives CASSSISSPLSYGYTF. The chain employs TRBV7-3 and TRBJ1-2, with D unresolved. The CDR3 extends over 16 amino acids. CDR1 is SGHTA and CDR2 is FQGTGA in the germline V gene. V lost 4 bases and J 4 bases, leaving 19 bases between the germline ends.

The V call is TRBV2, the J call TRBJ2-2, with 7 bases identical to TRBD1. From germline, CDR1 is SNHLY and CDR2 FYNNEI. The CDR3 extends over 15 amino acids. The trim removed 4 bases at V and 4 bases at J, leaving 6 bases unmatched. This CDR3 reads CASSGATGITGELFF. CDR3 coding DNA: TGTGCCAGCAGTGGGGCGACAGGGATCACCGGGGAGCTGTTTTTT.

The rearrangement uses TRBV6-1 and TRBJ2-1; TRBD2 matches 10 bases. The CDR3 loop spans 17 amino acids. Germline loops: CDR1 MNHNS, CDR2 SASEGT. V was pared by 0 bases and J by 4 bases, with 6 bases of the junction left unmatched. CDR3 protein: CASSEAGAGGAYNEQFF. The CDR3 DNA reads as TGTGCCAGCAGTGAAGCGGGAGCGGGAGGGGCGTACAATGAGCAGTTCTTC.

CDR3 nucleotide sequence: TGTGCCAGCAGCCAAGGATCCGGGGAGGACATCTACGAGCAGTACTTC. Its protein is CASSQGSGEDIYEQYF. V usage is TRBV6-2 or TRBV6-3 and J usage is TRBJ2-7; D might be TRBD2 (6 bases). CDR1 is MNHEY and CDR2 is SVGEGT in the germline V gene. Trimming pared 6 bases from V and 3 bases from J, leaving 21 bases between. This CDR3 contains 16 residues.

This chain uses TRBV19 with TRBJ1-1; D is undetermined. Trimming removed 3 bases at V and 0 bases at J, with 8 bases between. The germline V gene encodes CDR1 LNHDA and CDR2 SQIVND (reference sequence). This CDR3 is built from 14 residues. In DNA, the CDR3 is TGTGCCAGTAGTATCGGGGTTGTGAACACTGAAGCTTTCTTT. It encodes CASSIGVVNTEAFF.

The genes are TRBV7-2 and TRBJ2-1; D might be TRBD2 (5 bases). V was trimmed by 3 bases and J by 5 bases, leaving 14 bases between them. Per germline, CDR1 SGHTA and CDR2 FQGNSA. The CDR3 length is 15 residues. CDR3 protein: CASSFKAVGDNEQFF. In DNA form, the CDR3 reads TGTGCCAGCAGCTTTAAGGCAGTGGGAGACAATGAGCAGTTCTTC.

The V and J genes are TRBV18 and TRBJ2-6; 10 positions agree with TRBD1. The CDR3 is 16 amino acids. The germline gives CDR1 KGHSH, CDR2 LQKENI. The V gene end was trimmed by 5 bases and the J gene end by 2 bases; junction bases not matched to a gene: 3. CDR3 region: CASSYGQGAGANVLTF. The CDR3 bases are TGTGCCAGCTCATACGGACAGGGGGCTGGGGCCAACGTCCTGACTTTC. Complete variable domain (other parts from reference TRBV18 and TRBJ2-6): NAGVMQNPRHLVRRRGQEARLRCSPMKGHSHVYWYRQLPEEGLKFMVYLQKENIIDESGMPKERFSAEFPKEGPSILRIQQVVRGDSAAYFCASSYGQGAGANVLTFGAGSRLTVL.

Concerning this clone itself: The sample has other DNA sequences that encode this CDR3 too. V and J are TRBV7-2 and TRBJ1-5, with TRBD1 as a possible D gene (6 bases). Trimming shortened V by 4 bases and J by 4 bases, and 11 bases separated the two germline ends. The germline gives CDR1 SGHTA, CDR2 FQGNSA. The CDR3 runs to 14 residues. Written as DNA, the CDR3 is TGTGCCAGCAGCTCCCGGCAGGGGAATCAGCCCCAGCATTTT. Its translation: CASSSRQGNQPQHF. Filled out from reference TRBV7-2 and TRBJ1-5, the complete variable domain reads GAGVSQSPSNKVTEKGKDVELRCDPISGHTALYWYRQSLGQGLEFLIYFQGNSAPDKSGLPSDRFSAERTGGSVSTLTIQRTQQEDSAVYLCASSSRQGNQPQHFGDGTRLSIL.

This chain links TRBV18 with TRBJ1-2; the match to TRBD1 covers 11 bases. The CDR3 is 17 amino acids. V dropped 2 bases and J dropped 0; count of bases not matched to a gene: 5. CDR1 KGHSH and CDR2 LQKENI come from the germline V gene. Written as DNA, the CDR3 is TGTGCCAGCTCACCAACCGGGACAGGGGGTACTAACTATGGCTACACCTTC. It encodes CASSPTGTGGTNYGYTF.